These 28 T cell receptor beta chains came from one sample sequenced in a study of blood T cell repertoires in COVID-19. Libraries were prepared by immunoSEQ multiplex PCR; TCRdb keeps only in-frame clonotypes and omits some of them. The table shows fewer than 50,000 clones, with 86% occurring only once. The sample was peripheral blood. Source of these receptors: a human donor in a cohort sampled during active COVID-19.

This chain links TRBV5-6 with TRBJ2-1; 7 bases match TRBD2. Germline loops: CDR1 SGHDT, CDR2 YYEEEE. V was clipped by 4 bases and J by 8 bases; unmatched bases: 9. This CDR3 is built from 14 residues. The CDR3 spells CASSIGTKYHEQFF. The CDR3 nucleotides are TGTGCCAGCAGCATCGGGACTAAGTACCATGAGCAGTTCTTC.

V and J are TRBV6-5 and TRBJ1-2, with TRBD1 matching over 7 bases. The V segment lost 4 bases and the J segment 1 base; nucleotides outside the gene matches: 3. The CDR3 length is 14 residues. Germline V gene data show CDR1 as MNHEY and CDR2 as SVGAGI. CDR3 in amino acids: CASSWTGYNYGYTF. The CDR3 nucleotides are TGTGCCAGCAGTTGGACAGGTTATAACTATGGCTACACCTTC.

The V and J genes are TRBV7-9 and TRBJ2-1; 10 bases line up with TRBD1. V dropped 4 bases and J dropped 6; count of bases not matched to a gene: 18. The CDR3 runs to 19 residues. CDR1 is SEHNR and CDR2 is FQNEAQ in the germline V gene (reference sequence). The DNA for the CDR3 is TGTGCCAGCAGCTCACCGGGACAGGGGTCTGTCTATCTCGGCAATGAGCAGTTCTTC. It is translated as CASSSPGQGSVYLGNEQFF.

V gene TRBV7-8 combines with J gene TRBJ2-1, with unresolved D. Trimming removed 4 bases at V and 6 bases at J, with 7 bases between. This CDR3 region has 12 residues. Germline V gene sequence: CDR1 SGHVS, CDR2 FQNEAQ. The CDR3 protein is CASSSRANEQFF. The CDR3 DNA reads as TGTGCCAGCAGCTCCCGCGCCAATGAGCAGTTCTTC.

With regard to this clone: Compared with germline, one end of the junction differs, possibly owing to a read error. The chain joins TRBV3-1 (or the pseudogene TRBV3-2) to TRBJ2-3; D uncertain. This CDR3 comprises 14 residues. CDR1 LGHDT and CDR2 YNNKEL come from the germline V gene (reference sequence). CDR3 region: CASSQDDGTNTQYF. In DNA, the CDR3 is TGTGCCAGCAGCCAAGATGATGGCACAAATACACAGTATTTT.

The chain joins TRBV5-1 to TRBJ1-1; TRBD1 might be the D (6 bases). The germline CDR1 and CDR2 sequences are SGHRS and YFSETQ. V was cut by 2 bases and J by 0 bases, with 11 bases left in between. The CDR3 spans 15 residues. CDR3 DNA sequence: TGCGCCAGCAGCTTACAGGGAATGGTGAACACTGAAGCTTTCTTT. It is translated as CASSLQGMVNTEAFF.

The rearrangement joins TRBV19 to TRBJ2-5; D may be TRBD1 (5 bases). Germline CDR1 LNHDA, CDR2 SQIVND (reference sequence). The CDR3 is 15 amino acids. Deletions cut 3 bases from V and 5 bases from J, with 16 bases between. The CDR3 sequence: CASSIQGNPGETQYF. Written as DNA, the CDR3 is TGTGCCAGTAGTATTCAGGGTAACCCAGGGGAGACCCAGTACTTC. The entire variable domain, with the rest obtained from reference TRBV19 and TRBJ2-5, is as follows: DGGITQSPKYLFRKEGQNVTLSCEQNLNHDAMYWYRQDPGQGLRLIYYSQIVNDFQKGDIAEGYSVSREKKESFPLTVTSAQKNPTAFYLCASSIQGNPGETQYFGPGTRLLVL.

The chain carries TRBV19 and TRBJ1-1; 7 nucleotides agree with TRBD1. V was pared by 6 bases and J by 5 bases, with 9 bases of the junction left unmatched. CDR1 and CDR2 (germline): LNHDA, SQIVND (reference sequence). The CDR3 is 14 amino acids. The CDR3 nucleotides are TGTGCCAGTAGCCGCGACAGGGATCGGACTGAAGCTTTCTTT. This sequence encodes CASSRDRDRTEAFF.

This chain links TRBV7-2 with TRBJ2-7; TRBD1 agrees at 10 bases. Germline-derived CDR1 and CDR2 are SGHTA and FQGNSA. The V gene end was trimmed by 5 bases and the J gene end by 3 bases; junction bases not matched to a gene: 7. This CDR3 has 15 amino acids. CDR3 nucleotide sequence: TGTGCCAGCAGCCCTAGACAGGGGGCTAGCTACGAGCAGTACTTC. This sequence encodes CASSPRQGASYEQYF.

This clone appeared a single time. The V gene is TRBV6-5, the J gene TRBJ2-3; the match to TRBD2 covers 7 bases. V lost 4 bases, J lost 5 bases, and 3 bases stayed unmatched. This CDR3 has 13 residues. Germline V CDR1 and CDR2: MNHEY, SVGAGI. The CDR3 here is CASSLPGGDTQYF. DNA for the CDR3: TGTGCCAGCAGTTTACCGGGGGGAGATACGCAGTATTTT.

V is TRBV3-1 (or the pseudogene TRBV3-2) and J is TRBJ1-2; a weak D match, TRBD1 (5 bases). The CDR3 spans 12 residues. The V end was cut by 3 bases, the J end by 3 bases, with 5 bases between. In germline, CDR1 is LGHDT, CDR2 YNNKEL (reference sequence). The CDR3: CASSHRDYGYTF. CDR3 coding DNA: TGTGCCAGCAGCCACAGGGACTATGGCTACACCTTC.

The V and J genes are TRBV5-1 and TRBJ2-6; the D gene is possibly TRBD1 (7 bases). The CDR3 is made up of 19 amino acids. Per germline, CDR1 SGHRS and CDR2 YFSETQ. V lost 0 bases and J 2 bases, leaving 18 bases between the germline ends. This CDR3 reads CASSLEAGGSRAGANVLTF. CDR3 nucleotides: TGCGCCAGCAGCTTGGAGGCAGGGGGGAGTCGTGCTGGGGCCAACGTCCTGACTTTC.

The V call is TRBV4-2, the J call TRBJ1-6, with D unclear. The CDR3 contains 16 residues. Trimming pared 4 bases from V and 10 bases from J, leaving 20 bases between. The germline V gene has CDR1 LGHNA and CDR2 YNFKEQ. In DNA form, the CDR3 reads TGTGCCAGCAGCCGCACATCCGGGGATACGGACTCACCCCTCCACTTT. Its protein is CASSRTSGDTDSPLHF.

The gene calls are TRBV5-1 and TRBJ2-5; no firm D call. The CDR3 consists of 12 residues. V dropped 5 bases and J dropped 2 bases, with 7 bases sitting between them. Germline assignment: CDR1 SGHRS and CDR2 YFSETQ. As DNA, the CDR3 is TGCGCCAGCAGTTATCCTCAAGAGACCCAGTACTTC. This codes for CASSYPQETQYF.

The V call is TRBV7-2, the J call TRBJ2-7; D might be TRBD1 (5 bases). Trimming took off 3 bases at V and 7 bases at J, with 13 bases between the two ends. The CDR3 totals 13 residues. Germline-derived CDR1 and CDR2 are SGHTA and FQGNSA. The CDR3 loop reads CASSFAQAGEQYF. For the CDR3, the DNA is TGTGCCAGCAGCTTTGCCCAGGCAGGGGAGCAGTACTTC.

This clone has just one count. CDR3: CASSPDDRARVLETQYF. The CDR3 nucleotides read TGCGCCAGCAGCCCCGATGACCGGGCCAGGGTCCTGGAGACCCAGTACTTC. V and J are TRBV5-1 and TRBJ2-5, with D tentatively TRBD1 (5 bases). CDR3 size: 17 residues. V was cut by 4 bases and J by 5 bases, with 24 bases left in between. Per germline, CDR1 SGHRS and CDR2 YFSETQ.

V usage is TRBV2 and J usage is TRBJ2-7; 9 bases agree with TRBD2. J gave up 0 bases and V 7 bases, and 7 bases lay outside the gene matches. The length of the CDR3 is 15 residues. Per the germline V gene, CDR1 is SNHLY and CDR2 is FYNNEI. The chain's CDR3 is CASNLAGLSSYEQYF. The CDR3 DNA follows: TGTGCCAGCAACCTAGCGGGGCTCAGCTCCTACGAGCAGTACTTC.

The chain is built from TRBV29-1 and TRBJ1-1, with D possibly TRBD1 on 6 matching bases. The length of the CDR3 is 13 residues. V lost 6 bases and J 3 bases, leaving 14 bases between the germline ends. In germline, CDR1 is SQVTM, CDR2 ANQGSEA. For the CDR3, the DNA is TGCAGCGTCTTAGGACAGACGTACACTGAAGCTTTCTTT. It yields the protein CSVLGQTYTEAFF. Filled out from reference TRBV29-1 and TRBJ1-1, the complete variable domain reads SAVISQKPSRDICQRGTSLTIQCQVDSQVTMMFWYRQQPGQSLTLIATANQGSEATYESGFVIDKFPISRPNLTFSTLTVSNMSPEDSSIYLCSVLGQTYTEAFFGQGTRLTVV.

This chain uses TRBV4-3 with TRBJ1-2; TRBD1 aligns across 10 bases. CDR3 size: 16 residues. V was clipped by 1 base and J by 4 bases; unmatched bases: 6. Looked up from germline, CDR1 is LGHNA and CDR2 is YSLEER. This chain's CDR3 is CASSQAATGGVYGYTF. CDR3 nucleotide sequence: TGCGCCAGCAGCCAAGCCGCGACAGGGGGCGTCTATGGCTACACCTTC.

The chain employs TRBV10-3 and TRBJ2-5; 7 bases map to TRBD2. Per germline, CDR1 ENHRY and CDR2 SYGVKD. This CDR3 comprises 13 residues. V lost 7 bases to trimming and J lost 4 bases; unmatched junction nucleotides: 6. DNA for the CDR3: TGTGCCATCACCGAGCGGGGAGGAGAGACCCAGTACTTC. As protein: CAITERGGETQYF.

The genes are TRBV5-1 and TRBJ2-5; D is undetermined. With 2 bases removed from V and 0 bases from J, the gap between germline ends came to 8 bases. The CDR3 runs 14 residues. CDR1 and CDR2 (germline): SGHRS, YFSETQ. The CDR3 DNA reads TGCGCCAGCAGCTTCGGTGGAGACCAAGAGACCCAGTACTTC. It specifies CASSFGGDQETQYF.

This clone was counted between two and nine times. The chain recombines TRBV6-1 with TRBJ2-7; 7 nucleotides align to TRBD1. CDR1 and CDR2 from the germline V gene are MNHNS and SASEGT. The CDR3 covers 14 residues. The J segment lost 2 bases and the V segment lost 2 bases, leaving 3 bases of the junction unmatched. The CDR3 DNA reads TGTGCCAGCAGTGAACTGCAGGGGGCCTACGAGCAGTACTTC. Translating it yields CASSELQGAYEQYF.

The genes are TRBV5-1 and TRBJ2-3; D ambiguous. Deletions cut 2 bases from V and 3 bases from J, with 4 bases between. The germline gives CDR1 SGHRS, CDR2 YFSETQ. This CDR3 has 12 amino acids. The CDR3 DNA is TGCGCCAGCAGCTTAGAGACAGATACGCAGTATTTT. Translation: CASSLETDTQYF.

The CDR3 loop is CASSYSRRGQETQYF. CDR3 sequence (DNA): TGTGCCAGCAGTTACTCGAGGCGGGGCCAAGAGACCCAGTACTTC. This chain uses TRBV6-6 with TRBJ2-5; possibly TRBD2 for D (6 bases). The V end was cut by 0 bases, the J end by 1 base, with 9 bases between. The CDR3 spans 15 residues. Germline V gene sequence: CDR1 MNHNY, CDR2 SVGAGI (reference sequence).

The chain carries TRBV4-1 and TRBJ2-7; 7 bases fit TRBD1. Germline trimming cut 1 base from V and 0 bases from J; bases unmatched to any gene: 21. CDR1 is MGHRA, CDR2 YSYEKL, per germline. The CDR3 has 21 amino acids. CDR3 sequence: CASSQGARWGQQSTGSYEQYF. CDR3 DNA: TGCGCCAGCAGCCAAGGGGCTCGGTGGGGACAGCAGTCTACCGGCTCCTACGAGCAGTACTTC.

This rearrangement joins TRBV24-1 to TRBJ2-7; TRBD1 aligns across 9 bases. The germline gives CDR1 KGHDR, CDR2 SFDVKD. The CDR3 loop spans 15 amino acids. Trimming cost V 5 bases and J 5 bases; bases outside gene matches: 9. CDR3 in DNA: TGTGCCACCAGTGGCGTCCGGGACAGGGTCCACGAGCAGTACTTC. This encodes CATSGVRDRVHEQYF.

This clone was seen just once. Its ends do not fully match the called genes, so a read error is possible. The genes are TRBV18 and TRBJ1-6; D unresolved. The CDR3 totals 18 residues. Germline V gene lookup returns CDR1 KGHSH and CDR2 LQKENI. Written as DNA, the CDR3 is TGTGCCAGCTCCCCACTAGAGGTAACGGGCTCCTATAATTCACCCCTCCACTTT. It yields the protein CASSPLEVTGSYNSPLHF.

The rearrangement uses TRBV4-3 and TRBJ2-2; 12 nucleotides line up with TRBD2. Germline values: CDR1 LGHNA, CDR2 YSLEER. The CDR3 runs to 15 residues. With 3 bases clipped from V and 6 bases from J, the junction kept 2 bases outside the gene matches. The chain's CDR3 is CASSQSSGGAGELFF. CDR3 in DNA: TGCGCCAGCAGCCAGTCTAGCGGGGGGGCCGGGGAGCTGTTTTTT.